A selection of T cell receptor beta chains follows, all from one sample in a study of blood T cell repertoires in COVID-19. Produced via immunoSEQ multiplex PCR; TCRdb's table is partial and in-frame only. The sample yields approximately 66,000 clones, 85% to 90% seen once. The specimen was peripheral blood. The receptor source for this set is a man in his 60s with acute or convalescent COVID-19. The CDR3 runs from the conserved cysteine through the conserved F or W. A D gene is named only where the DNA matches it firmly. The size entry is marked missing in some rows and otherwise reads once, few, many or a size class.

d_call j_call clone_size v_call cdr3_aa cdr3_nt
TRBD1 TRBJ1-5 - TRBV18 CASSPGQGRNQPQHF TGTGCCAGCTCACCCGGACAGGGGCGTAATCAGCCCCAGCATTTT
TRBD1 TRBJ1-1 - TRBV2 CASSRQGRNTEAFF TGTGCCAGCAGTAGACAGGGCAGGAACACTGAAGCTTTCTTT
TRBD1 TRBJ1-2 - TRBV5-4 CASSFFDRGHGYTF TGTGCCAGCAGCTTCTTTGACAGGGGGCATGGCTACACCTTC
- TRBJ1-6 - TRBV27 CASSPSPGGRSPLHF TGTGCCAGCAGTCCATCCCCGGGGGGTCGATCACCCCTCCACTTT
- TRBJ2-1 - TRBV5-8 CASSLLDWQFF TGTGCCAGCAGCTTGTTGGACTGGCAGTTCTTC
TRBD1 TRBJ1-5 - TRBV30 CAWSSTGSNQPQHF TGTGCCTGGAGTTCGACAGGGAGCAATCAGCCCCAGCATTTT
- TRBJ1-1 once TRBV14 CASSPHTGKNTEAFF TGTGCCAGCAGCCCACACACGGGTAAGAACACTGAAGCTTTCTTT
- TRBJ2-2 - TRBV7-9 CASSLKTDTGELFF TGTGCCAGCAGCTTAAAGACAGATACCGGGGAGCTGTTTTTT
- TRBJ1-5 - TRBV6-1 CASSELVGGDNQPQHF TGTGCCAGCAGTGAATTGGTAGGAGGGGACAATCAGCCCCAGCATTTT
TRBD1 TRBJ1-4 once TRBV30 CAWSPDIQGTNEKLFF TGTGCCTGGAGTCCTGACATACAGGGGACTAATGAAAAACTGTTTTTT
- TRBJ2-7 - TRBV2 CASSRLAPSYEQYF TGTGCCAGCAGCCGATTAGCTCCGTCCTACGAGCAGTACTTC
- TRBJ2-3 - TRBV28 CASSPGQISTDTQYF TGTGCCAGCAGCCCCGGACAGATTAGCACAGATACGCAGTATTTT
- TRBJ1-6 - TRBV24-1 CATSQWAGSPLHF TGTGCCACCAGCCAATGGGCCGGTTCACCCCTCCACTTT
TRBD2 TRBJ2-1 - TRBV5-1 CASSLTSGGHNEQFF TGCGCCAGCAGCTTGACTAGCGGGGGCCACAATGAGCAGTTCTTC
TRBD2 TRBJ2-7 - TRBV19 CASSIKGGTSGETYEQYF TGTGCCAGTAGTATAAAAGGAGGGACTAGCGGGGAGACCTACGAGCAGTACTTC
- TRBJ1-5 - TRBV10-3 CAISADNSNQPQHF TGTGCCATCAGCGCGGACAACAGCAATCAGCCCCAGCATTTT
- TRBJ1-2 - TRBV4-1 CASSQDSAGYYGYTF TGCGCCAGCAGCCAAGATTCAGCAGGGTACTATGGCTACACCTTC
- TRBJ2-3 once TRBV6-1 CASSEVGTDTQYF TGTGCCAGCAGTGAAGTAGGCACAGATACGCAGTATTTT
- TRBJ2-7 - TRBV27 CASSLEYSASYEQYF TGTGCCAGCAGTTTAGAATATAGCGCCTCCTACGAGCAGTACTTC
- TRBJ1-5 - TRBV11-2 CASSLGAGKGQPQHF TGTGCCAGCAGCTTGGGGGCCGGGAAGGGACAGCCCCAGCATTTT
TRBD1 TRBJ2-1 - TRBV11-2 CASSLEVYRGRHNEQFF TGTGCCAGCAGCTTAGAAGTTTACAGGGGGCGACACAATGAGCAGTTCTTC
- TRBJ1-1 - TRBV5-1 CACTPWGTPNTEAFF TGCGCCTGCACCCCGTGGGGGACTCCGAACACTGAAGCTTTCTTT
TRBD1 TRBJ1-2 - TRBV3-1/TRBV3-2 CASSQDGTGGAGGYTF TGTGCCAGCAGCCAAGATGGGACAGGTGGGGCGGGTGGCTACACCTTC
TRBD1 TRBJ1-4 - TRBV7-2 CASSLTGTGGEKLFF TGTGCCAGCAGCTTAACCGGGACAGGGGGTGAAAAACTGTTTTTT
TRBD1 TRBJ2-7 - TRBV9 CASSFGTGKAYEQYF TGTGCCAGCAGCTTTGGGACAGGGAAAGCCTACGAGCAGTACTTC
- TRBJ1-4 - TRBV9 CASSPRLREGKLFF TGTGCCAGCAGCCCCCGCTTGAGGGAAGGGAAACTGTTTTTT
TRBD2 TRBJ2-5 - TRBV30 CAWSRGTSGGEETQYF TGTGCCTGGAGTCGAGGCACTAGCGGGGGGGAAGAGACCCAGTACTTC
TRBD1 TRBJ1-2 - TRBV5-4 CASSLYQGAGGYTF TGTGCCAGCAGCTTGTATCAGGGGGCGGGAGGCTACACCTTC
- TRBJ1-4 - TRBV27 CASSPDYGLTNEKLFF TGTGCCAGCAGTCCCGACTATGGACTAACTAATGAAAAACTGTTTTTT
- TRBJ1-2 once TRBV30 CAWRPLGEAYTNYGYTF TGTGCCTGGAGACCCCTGGGGGAGGCCTATACAAACTATGGCTACACCTTC
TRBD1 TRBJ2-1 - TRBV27 CASSLNRGWDEQFF TGTGCCAGCAGTTTAAACAGGGGTTGGGATGAGCAGTTCTTC
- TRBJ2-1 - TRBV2 CASSHVRGGPNEQFF TGTGCCAGCAGCCACGTGAGGGGGGGCCCTAATGAGCAGTTCTTC
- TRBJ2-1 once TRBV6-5 CASRAGTWQFF TGTGCCAGCAGGGCCGGGACTTGGCAGTTCTTC
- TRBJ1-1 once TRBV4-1 CASSQDGTGNTEAFF TGCGCCAGCAGCCAAGATGGGACTGGGAACACTGAAGCTTTCTTT
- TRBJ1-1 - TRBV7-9 CAWGGGNTEAFF TGTGCCTGGGGAGGGGGGAACACTGAAGCTTTCTTT
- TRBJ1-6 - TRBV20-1 CSASERGLRTPLHF TGCAGTGCTAGTGAGAGAGGGCTTAGGACACCCCTCCACTTT
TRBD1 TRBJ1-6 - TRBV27 CASSFATGAGSPLHF TGTGCCAGCAGTTTCGCGACAGGGGCTGGGTCACCCCTCCACTTT
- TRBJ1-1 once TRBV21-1 CASSKTPSINTEAFF TGTGCCAGCAGCAAAACGCCGAGTATAAACACTGAAGCTTTCTTT
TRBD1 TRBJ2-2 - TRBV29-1 CSGKGQGVPGELFF TGCAGCGGAAAAGGACAGGGGGTCCCCGGGGAGCTGTTTTTT
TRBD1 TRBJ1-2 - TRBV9 CASSALGQANYGYTF TGTGCCAGCAGCGCCCTAGGACAGGCTAACTATGGCTACACCTTC
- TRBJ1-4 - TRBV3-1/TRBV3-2 CASRPRATNEKLFF TGTGCCAGCAGGCCCAGGGCAACTAATGAAAAACTGTTTTTT
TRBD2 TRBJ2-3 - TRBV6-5 CASQTSPDTQYF TGTGCCAGCCAGACTAGCCCAGATACGCAGTATTTT
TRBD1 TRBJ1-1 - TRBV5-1 CASSLKGQGNTEAFF TGCGCCAGCAGCTTGAAGGGACAGGGAAACACTGAAGCTTTCTTT
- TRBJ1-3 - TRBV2 CASSAESGGNTIYF TGTGCCAGCAGCGCCGAATCGGGAGGAAACACCATATATTTT
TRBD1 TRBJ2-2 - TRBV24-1 CATSGGQAANTGELFF TGTGCCACCAGTGGGGGACAGGCCGCGAACACCGGGGAGCTGTTTTTT